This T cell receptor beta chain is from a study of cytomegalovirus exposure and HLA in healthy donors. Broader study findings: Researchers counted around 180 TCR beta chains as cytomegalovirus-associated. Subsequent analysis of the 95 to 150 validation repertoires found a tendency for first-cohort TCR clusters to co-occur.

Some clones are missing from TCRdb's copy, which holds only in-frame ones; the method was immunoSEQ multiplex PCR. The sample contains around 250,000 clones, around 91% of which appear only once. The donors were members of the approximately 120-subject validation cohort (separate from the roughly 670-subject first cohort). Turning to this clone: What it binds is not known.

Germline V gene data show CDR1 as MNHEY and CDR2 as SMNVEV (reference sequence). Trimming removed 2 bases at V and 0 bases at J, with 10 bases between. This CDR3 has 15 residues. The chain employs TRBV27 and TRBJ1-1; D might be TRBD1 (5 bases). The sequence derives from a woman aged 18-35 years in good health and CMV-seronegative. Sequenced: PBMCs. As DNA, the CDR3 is TGTGCCAGCAGTTTACAGGGTTACATGAACACTGAAGCTTTCTTT. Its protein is CASSLQGYMNTEAFF.